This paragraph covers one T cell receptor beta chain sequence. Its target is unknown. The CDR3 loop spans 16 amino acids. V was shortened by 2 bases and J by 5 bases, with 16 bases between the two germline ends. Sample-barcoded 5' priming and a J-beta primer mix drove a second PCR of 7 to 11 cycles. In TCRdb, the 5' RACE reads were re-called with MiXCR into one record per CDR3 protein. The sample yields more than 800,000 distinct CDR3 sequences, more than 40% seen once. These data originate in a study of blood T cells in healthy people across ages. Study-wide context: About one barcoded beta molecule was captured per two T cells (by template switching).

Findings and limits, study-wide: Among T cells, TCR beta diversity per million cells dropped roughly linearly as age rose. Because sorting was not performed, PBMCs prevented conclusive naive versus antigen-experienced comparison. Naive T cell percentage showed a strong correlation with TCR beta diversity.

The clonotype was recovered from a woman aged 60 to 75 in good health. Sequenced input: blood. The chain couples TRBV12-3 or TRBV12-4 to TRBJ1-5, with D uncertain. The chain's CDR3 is CASSLSAALIDQPQHF. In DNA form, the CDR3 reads TGTGCCAGCAGTTTATCGGCCGCCCTTATCGATCAGCCCCAGCATTTT.